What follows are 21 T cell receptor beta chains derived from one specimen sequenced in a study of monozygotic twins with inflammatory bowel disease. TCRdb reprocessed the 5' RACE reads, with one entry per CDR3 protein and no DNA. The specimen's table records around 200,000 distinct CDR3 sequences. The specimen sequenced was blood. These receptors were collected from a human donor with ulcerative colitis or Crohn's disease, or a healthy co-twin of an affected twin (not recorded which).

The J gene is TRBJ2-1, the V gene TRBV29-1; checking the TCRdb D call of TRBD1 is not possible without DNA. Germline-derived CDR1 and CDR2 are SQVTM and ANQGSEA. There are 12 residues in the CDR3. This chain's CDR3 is CSVERGQNEQFF.

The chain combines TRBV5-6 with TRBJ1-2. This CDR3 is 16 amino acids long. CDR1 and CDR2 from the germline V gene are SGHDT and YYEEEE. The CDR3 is CASSLAETEDFYGYTF.

The CDR3 spells CASRNTGGKAPLHF. The chain has TRBV5-1 and TRBJ1-6; TCRdb lists TRBD1, though no DNA is available to test this call. Germline V gene data show CDR1 as SGHRS and CDR2 as YFSETQ. The CDR3 is made up of 14 amino acids.

CDR3 protein: CASSPGPTGWHTGELFF. This sequence joins TRBV5-1 and TRBJ2-2; TCRdb names TRBD1, which stays unverified in the absence of DNA. The CDR3 runs 17 residues. Germline V gene lookup returns CDR1 SGHRS and CDR2 YFSETQ.

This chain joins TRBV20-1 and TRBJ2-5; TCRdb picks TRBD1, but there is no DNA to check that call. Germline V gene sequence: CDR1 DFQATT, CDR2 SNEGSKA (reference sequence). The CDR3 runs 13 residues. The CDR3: CSAKTVFQETQYF.

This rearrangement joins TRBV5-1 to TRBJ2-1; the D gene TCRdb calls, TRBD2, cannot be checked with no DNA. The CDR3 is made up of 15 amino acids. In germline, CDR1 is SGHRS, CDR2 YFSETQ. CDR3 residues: CASSWLAGGPPEQFF.

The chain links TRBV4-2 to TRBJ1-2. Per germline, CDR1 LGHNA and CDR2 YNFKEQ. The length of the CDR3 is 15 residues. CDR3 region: CASSQALNSESGYTF.

The CDR3 loop is CASWSGTSVAGEQYF. The chain recombines TRBV6-2 or TRBV6-3 with TRBJ2-7; TCRdb indicates TRBD2, and absent DNA this call remains unverified. This CDR3 spans 15 amino acids. Looked up from germline, CDR1 is MNHEY and CDR2 is SVGEGT.

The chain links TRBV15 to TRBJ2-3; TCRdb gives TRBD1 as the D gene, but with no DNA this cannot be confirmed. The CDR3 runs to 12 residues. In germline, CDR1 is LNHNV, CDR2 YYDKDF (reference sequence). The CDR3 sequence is CATKAGSDTQYF.

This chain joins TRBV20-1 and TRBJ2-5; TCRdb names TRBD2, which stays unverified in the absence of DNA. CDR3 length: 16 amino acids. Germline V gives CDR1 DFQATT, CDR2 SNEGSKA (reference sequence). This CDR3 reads CSARRTSGGAAETQYF.

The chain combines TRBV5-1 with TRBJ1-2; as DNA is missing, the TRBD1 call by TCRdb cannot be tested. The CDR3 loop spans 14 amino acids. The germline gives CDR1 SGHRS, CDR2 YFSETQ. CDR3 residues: CASSQRPGMEGYTF.

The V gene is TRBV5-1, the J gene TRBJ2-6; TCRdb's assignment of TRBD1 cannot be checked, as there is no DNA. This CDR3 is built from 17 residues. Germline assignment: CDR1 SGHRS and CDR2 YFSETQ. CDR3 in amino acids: CASSLSTGGSGANVLTF.

CDR3 amino acids: CSALLLGQPQHF. The chain is built from TRBV20-1 and TRBJ1-5. From germline, CDR1 is DFQATT and CDR2 SNEGSKA (reference sequence). The CDR3 sequence is 12 residues long.

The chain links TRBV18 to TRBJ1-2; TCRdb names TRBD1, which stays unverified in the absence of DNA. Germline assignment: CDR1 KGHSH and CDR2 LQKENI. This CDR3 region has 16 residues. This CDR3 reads CASSPRQGWAMDGYTF.

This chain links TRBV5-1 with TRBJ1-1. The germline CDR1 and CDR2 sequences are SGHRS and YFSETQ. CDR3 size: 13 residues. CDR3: CASSLRLNTEAFF. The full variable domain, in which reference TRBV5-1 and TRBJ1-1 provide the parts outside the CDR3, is KAGVTQTPRYLIKTRGQQVTLSCSPISGHRSVSWYQQTPGQGLQFLFEYFSETQRNKGNFPGRFSGRQFSNSRSEMNVSTLELGDSALYLCASSLRLNTEAFFGQGTRLTVV.

CDR3: CASSENGGEETQYF. The chain is built from TRBV2 and TRBJ2-5; no DNA is available, so the TRBD2 call from TCRdb remains unchecked. CDR1 SNHLY and CDR2 FYNNEI come from the germline V gene. CDR3 length: 14 amino acids.

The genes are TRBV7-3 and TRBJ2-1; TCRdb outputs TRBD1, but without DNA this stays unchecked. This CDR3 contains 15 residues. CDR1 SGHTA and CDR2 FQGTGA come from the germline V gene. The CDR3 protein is CASSSTGLKYNEQFF.

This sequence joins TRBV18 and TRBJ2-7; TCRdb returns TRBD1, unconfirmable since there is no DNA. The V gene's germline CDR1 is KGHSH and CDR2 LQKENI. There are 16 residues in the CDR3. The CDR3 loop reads CASSPLRGSLLNEQYF.

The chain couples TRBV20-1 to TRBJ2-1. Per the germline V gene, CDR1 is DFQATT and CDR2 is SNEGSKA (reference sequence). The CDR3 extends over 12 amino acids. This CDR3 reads CSARVGNAEQFF.

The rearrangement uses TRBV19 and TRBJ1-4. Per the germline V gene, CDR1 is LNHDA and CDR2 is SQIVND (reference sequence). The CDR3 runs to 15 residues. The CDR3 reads CASSKLGTTNEKLFF.

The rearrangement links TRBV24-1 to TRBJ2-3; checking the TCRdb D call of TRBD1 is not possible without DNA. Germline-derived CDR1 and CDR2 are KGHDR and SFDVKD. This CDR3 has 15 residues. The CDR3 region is CATSTSTEGADTQYF.